This entry features one TCR beta chain sequence. The sample is drawn from a study of cytomegalovirus exposure and HLA in healthy donors. This CDR3 has 12 amino acids. V was trimmed by 1 base and J by 3 bases, leaving 4 bases between them. Germline V CDR1 and CDR2: MNHEY, SMNVEV (reference sequence). Both 60 Vbeta primers and 13 Jbeta primers went into the PCR. The protocol was immunoSEQ multiplex PCR, while the TCRdb copy is restricted to in-frame clones and leaves out a portion. The sample has about 200,000 clones; 82% are singletons. This clonotype was obtained from a woman aged 40-49 years in good health and CMV-seronegative. Sequenced sample: PBMCs. This chain connects TRBV27 to TRBJ2-7; D gene ambiguous. As DNA, the CDR3 is TGTGCCAGCAGTTTATACGGCTACGAGCAGTACTTC. Translating gives CASSLYGYEQYF.